These T cell receptor beta chains were read from a single sample in a study of blood T cell repertoires in COVID-19. The protocol was immunoSEQ multiplex PCR, while the TCRdb copy is restricted to in-frame clones and leaves out a portion. The sample consists of 280,000 or so clones, around 85% of them appearing once. Input material: PBMCs or T cells enriched from blood (not recorded which). Receptors were obtained from a man aged 30 to 39 who had recovered from COVID-19. The CDR3 runs from the conserved cysteine through the conserved F or W. The D gene is left open where the match is weak. Expanded clones get a size class; other rows say once, few or many, or leave the size out.

j_call d_call clone_size v_call cdr3_nt cdr3_aa
TRBJ1-5 - - TRBV5-5 TGTGCCAGCAGCTTGGAGCACCGAAGTAGCAATCAGCCCCAGCATTTT CASSLEHRSSNQPQHF
TRBJ2-1 TRBD2 - TRBV5-1 TGCGCCAGCAGCTTGGGCTCTAGCGGGGGGGCCGATGAGCAGTTCTTC CASSLGSSGGADEQFF
TRBJ2-1 TRBD2 - TRBV2 TGTGCCAGCAGAAGGGCGGTCGGGGGGGGCCATGAGCAGTTCTTC CASRRAVGGGHEQFF
TRBJ2-2 TRBD2 - TRBV19 TGTGCCAGTAGTCTGGGACTAGCGGGGAACACCGGGGAGCTGTTTTTT CASSLGLAGNTGELFF
TRBJ1-5 - - TRBV27 TGTGCCACCGGGGGTGTAGGACAGCCCCAGCATTTT CATGGVGQPQHF
TRBJ2-7 - - TRBV7-2 TGTGCCAGCAGCTTAGAGGTAGGGGCCTCGGACTTC CASSLEVGASDF
TRBJ2-3 TRBD2 - TRBV5-1 TGCGCCAGCAGCTCGCTAGCGGTAGTGGGCACAGATACGCAGTATTTT CASSSLAVVGTDTQYF
TRBJ2-1 - - TRBV19 TGTGCCAGTAGTATAGGCGCAGGTGCTAACCTAGGAGGCTCCTACAATGAGCAGTTCTTC CASSIGAGANLGGSYNEQFF
TRBJ2-5 - - TRBV18 TGTGCCAGCTCACCACCGAGACAGGTGGAAAAAGAGACCCAGTACTTC CASSPPRQVEKETQYF
TRBJ1-2 - - TRBV10-1 TGCGCCAGCAGTACCGGGACAAGGATCGATGGCTACACCTTC CASSTGTRIDGYTF
TRBJ1-5 - - TRBV4-1 TGCGCCAGCAGCCAAGCCCCCACCCTCTACTCTAGTAGTAATCAGCCCCAGCATTTT CASSQAPTLYSSSNQPQHF
TRBJ1-1 - - TRBV7-9 TGTGCCAGCAGCCGAGAGGCTGAAGCTTTCTTT CASSREAEAFF
TRBJ1-1 TRBD1 - TRBV7-2 TGTGCCAGCAGCCCAGACAGGGGGTTGGTTGAAGCTTTCTTT CASSPDRGLVEAFF
TRBJ2-3 TRBD2 - TRBV7-3 TGTGCCAGCAGCTTAGTACGGGGGGCAGATACGCAGTATTTT CASSLVRGADTQYF
TRBJ2-1 TRBD2 few TRBV10-3 TGTGCCATCAGTGAGAATGGGGTAGCGGGGGGGCCAGAGCAGTTCTTC CAISENGVAGGPEQFF
TRBJ1-1 - - TRBV4-1 TGCGCCAGCAGCCCAAGAATGGGCGCCGCCCCGTATGAAGCTTTCTTT CASSPRMGAAPYEAFF
TRBJ1-2 TRBD1 - TRBV5-8 TGTGCCAGCAGCTTAAGGACAGGGGGCCAGTTTGCCTATGGCTACACCTTC CASSLRTGGQFAYGYTF
TRBJ2-5 - once TRBV7-9 TGTGCCAGCAGCTTACAAGCTACGACCCAGTACTTC CASSLQATTQYF
TRBJ1-2 TRBD1 - TRBV2 TGTGCCAGCCAGGAGGGACAGGTTGGAACTGGCTACACCTTC CASQEGQVGTGYTF
TRBJ1-1 - - TRBV19 TGTGCCAGTAGAGACCGGAGAAGCACTGAAGCTTTCTTT CASRDRRSTEAFF
TRBJ1-1 - - TRBV5-1 TGCGCCAGCAGCTTCAGGGTTTCGAGTGATACTGAAGCTTTCTTT CASSFRVSSDTEAFF
TRBJ1-1 - few TRBV30 TGTGCCTGGGGGGGGCAACCGAACACTGAAGCTTTCTTT CAWGGQPNTEAFF
TRBJ2-1 TRBD2 - TRBV7-8 TGTGCCAGCAGCCCGGGACTAGCGGGCGATTTTAGCTCCTACAATGAGCAGTTCTTC CASSPGLAGDFSSYNEQFF
TRBJ1-6 - few TRBV14 TGTGCCAGCAGCCGGATGACAGGAACTAATTCACCCCTCCACTTT CASSRMTGTNSPLHF
TRBJ1-5 - - TRBV3-1/TRBV3-2 TGTGCCAGCAGCCAAGTTGAGATCCGGAGGGATAGCAATCAGCCCCAGCATTTT CASSQVEIRRDSNQPQHF
TRBJ2-7 TRBD1 - TRBV5-1 TGCGCCAGCAGCACCCAAGGGACAGGGCCCGAGCAGTACTTC CASSTQGTGPEQYF
TRBJ1-5 TRBD1 once TRBV6-5 TGTGCCAGCAGCGACAGGGGTTTAAGCAATCAGCCCCAGCATTTT CASSDRGLSNQPQHF
TRBJ1-5 TRBD1 few TRBV27 TGTGCCAGCGAGGACAGGGGTGGCAATCAGCCCCAGCATTTT CASEDRGGNQPQHF
TRBJ2-3 - - TRBV15 TGTGCCACCAGCGACCGCCGAGGGCCCAAAGTAAGCACAGATACGCAGTATTTT CATSDRRGPKVSTDTQYF
TRBJ2-4 - - TRBV7-9 TGTGCCAGCCCGACACGTCTAGCCAAAAACATTCAGTACTTC CASPTRLAKNIQYF
TRBJ1-6 - - TRBV7-3 TGTGCCAGCAGCTGGGGGGATAATTCACCCCTCCACTTT CASSWGDNSPLHF
TRBJ2-7 TRBD1 - TRBV24-1 TGTGCCACCAGTGATTCCGGGACAGGGGGCCACGAGCAGTACTTC CATSDSGTGGHEQYF
TRBJ1-3 - - TRBV19 TGTGCCAGTAGCAGAGACAGTAGTTCTGGAAACACCATATATTTT CASSRDSSSGNTIYF
TRBJ1-5 - - TRBV6-5 TGTGCCAGCAGGCTCGGGGGAAATAGCAATCAGCCCCAGCATTTT CASRLGGNSNQPQHF
TRBJ1-1 - once TRBV4-2 TGTGCCAGCAGCCAAGTTTCGGCAGGGCAGAACACTGAAGCTTTCTTT CASSQVSAGQNTEAFF
TRBJ2-7 TRBD1 - TRBV11-2 TGTGCCAGCAGCAAGGACAGGGTCGGAGAGGAGCAGTACTTC CASSKDRVGEEQYF
TRBJ2-1 - - TRBV6-6 TGTGCCAGCAAGGTAGCGTACGTCTCCTACAATGAGCAGTTCTTC CASKVAYVSYNEQFF
TRBJ1-1 TRBD1 - TRBV19 TGTGCCAGTAGGGATGCCGGGACAGGGGTCACTGAAGCTTTCTTT CASRDAGTGVTEAFF
TRBJ1-2 TRBD1 - TRBV29-1 TGCAGCGCCAGGGACAGGGGTATTGGTGGCTACACCTTC CSARDRGIGGYTF
TRBJ1-1 - - TRBV3-1/TRBV3-2 TGTGCCAGCAGCCAAGAAGGACAGCTGAACACTGAAGCTTTCTTT CASSQEGQLNTEAFF
TRBJ2-3 - few TRBV18 TGTGCCAGCTCACCAAAGTCCCTAGTAGCCACAGATACGCAGTATTTT CASSPKSLVATDTQYF
TRBJ1-5 - - TRBV6-5 TGTGCCAGCAGTTACAGGGAGGCGCCCAATCAGCCCCAGCATTTT CASSYREAPNQPQHF
TRBJ2-7 - - TRBV9 TGTGCCAGCAGCGTAGGCCGGGACACCTCCTACGAGCAGTACTTC CASSVGRDTSYEQYF
TRBJ2-3 - - TRBV25-1 TGTGCCAGCACTAGGGACTTCACAGATACGCAGTATTTT CASTRDFTDTQYF
TRBJ1-4 TRBD1 - TRBV6-2/TRBV6-3 TGTGCCAGCAGTTACGCGCACAGGGGTTCTAATGAAAAACTGTTTTTT CASSYAHRGSNEKLFF
TRBJ1-1 TRBD1 - TRBV29-1 TGCAGCGCCCTAAGGGGGACAGGGAACACTGAAGCTTTCTTT CSALRGTGNTEAFF
TRBJ1-2 - - TRBV11-2 TGTGCCAGCAGCTCCGGACAGCTCTATGGCTACACCTTC CASSSGQLYGYTF
TRBJ1-4 TRBD1 - TRBV5-1 TGCGCCAGCAGCTTGGCCGGCAGGGGGCTAACTAATGAAAAACTGTTTTTT CASSLAGRGLTNEKLFF
TRBJ2-5 - once TRBV18 TGTGCCAGCTCACCGCAGGCGGTGGGTGCCTCTAGCAAAAAAGAGACCCAGTACTTC CASSPQAVGASSKKETQYF
TRBJ1-2 - - TRBV2 TGTGCCAGCGGTTTAGGAGGGGCGAGCAACTATGGCTACACCTTC CASGLGGASNYGYTF